These 27 T cell receptor beta chains were all obtained from the same sample, sequenced in a study of cytomegalovirus exposure and HLA in healthy donors. Generated by immunoSEQ multiplex PCR, the TCRdb table keeps only in-frame clones and is missing some. Of around 71,000 clones listed, roughly 94% are singletons. Sequencing input: PBMCs. Every receptor here comes from a man in his late teens or twenties in good health and CMV-seropositive.

V and J are TRBV14 and TRBJ2-3; 8 nucleotides line up with TRBD2. The CDR3 has 16 residues. V lost 5 bases and J lost 0; bases outside the gene matches: 7. Per germline, CDR1 SGHDN and CDR2 FVKESK. The chain's CDR3 is CASSKLSGDSTDTQYF. In DNA, the CDR3 is TGTGCCAGCAGCAAGCTTAGCGGGGATAGCACAGATACGCAGTATTTT.

The chain carries TRBV11-2 and TRBJ2-7; 10 bases are a match to TRBD2. This CDR3 is 14 amino acids long. V gave up 2 bases and J gave up 3 bases; unmatched junction bases: 1. In germline, CDR1 is SGHAT, CDR2 FQNNGV. CDR3 sequence: CASSLIAGGYEQYF. The DNA for the CDR3 is TGTGCCAGCAGCTTAATAGCGGGGGGCTACGAGCAGTACTTC.

The chain joins TRBV19 to TRBJ1-4; the D is unclear. Trimming took off 4 bases at V and 7 bases at J, with 13 bases between the two ends. CDR3 length: 14 residues. Per germline, CDR1 LNHDA and CDR2 SQIVND (reference sequence). Here the CDR3 DNA reads TGTGCCAGTAGTAGGTCAGGAGGACGTGAAAAACTGTTTTTT. Its protein product is CASSRSGGREKLFF.

The V gene is TRBV4-1, the J gene TRBJ2-2, with TRBD1 matching 8 bases. In germline, CDR1 is MGHRA, CDR2 YSYEKL. V lost 3 bases, J lost 5 bases, and 11 bases stayed unmatched. The CDR3 is made up of 17 amino acids. The CDR3 loop reads CASSQPFLGQGTGELFF. CDR3 nucleotide sequence: TGCGCCAGCAGCCAGCCATTTTTAGGACAGGGAACCGGGGAGCTGTTTTTT.

By share, this clone counts as large. V is TRBV19 and J is TRBJ2-1; a weak D match, TRBD2 (7 bases). Trimming took off 5 bases at V and 4 bases at J, with 18 bases between the two ends. Germline V gives CDR1 LNHDA, CDR2 SQIVND (reference sequence). The CDR3 loop spans 16 amino acids. The CDR3 nucleotides are TGTGCCAGTAGTGCCTTAGAGGGGGGGGATTACAATGAGCAGTTCTTC. Its translation: CASSALEGGDYNEQFF.

The rearrangement uses TRBV4-2 and TRBJ2-5; no clear D gene. Germline loops: CDR1 LGHNA, CDR2 YNFKEQ. This CDR3 is built from 14 residues. V was pared by 1 base and J by 5 bases, with 11 bases between. The DNA for the CDR3 is TGTGCCAGCAGCCAAGTCGGAGATGACGAGACCCAGTACTTC. This translates into CASSQVGDDETQYF.

The chain is built from TRBV12-5 and TRBJ1-2, with a tentative D call TRBD1 (6 bases). V was cut by 0 bases and J by 4 bases, with 27 bases left in between. The CDR3 spans 20 residues. CDR1 and CDR2 (germline): LGHNT, FRNRAP. The DNA for the CDR3 is TGTGCTAGTGGTTTGGTACCCACAGGGTTCCTTCCCAGCACTATCTATGGCTACACCTTC. Its translation is CASGLVPTGFLPSTIYGYTF.

This clone has a single count. The rearrangement joins TRBV10-3 to TRBJ2-7; D gene unclear. The V end was cut by 5 bases, the J end by 7 bases, with 9 bases between. CDR3 size: 11 residues. The germline V gene encodes CDR1 ENHRY and CDR2 SYGVKD. The CDR3 sequence: CAISYSSEQYF. CDR3 bases: TGTGCCATCAGTTACAGTTCTGAGCAGTACTTC.

This clone was recorded a few times. The genes are TRBV7-2 and TRBJ2-5; D is perhaps TRBD1 (5 bases). The ends were cut back, 2 bases at V and 1 base at J, with 11 bases in the middle. Germline-derived CDR1 and CDR2 are SGHTA and FQGNSA. This CDR3 spans 15 amino acids. CDR3 loop: CASSLMGQGQETQYF. CDR3 bases: TGTGCCAGCAGCTTAATGGGGCAGGGCCAAGAGACCCAGTACTTC. The whole variable domain, filled in from reference TRBV7-2 and TRBJ2-5, reads GAGVSQSPSNKVTEKGKDVELRCDPISGHTALYWYRQSLGQGLEFLIYFQGNSAPDKSGLPSDRFSAERTGGSVSTLTIQRTQQEDSAVYLCASSLMGQGQETQYFGPGTRLLVL.

This chain connects TRBV5-1 to TRBJ1-6; D might be TRBD1 (6 bases). Germline CDR1 is SGHRS and CDR2 is YFSETQ. V was cut by 4 bases and J by 2 bases, with 22 bases left in between. The CDR3 length is 19 residues. CDR3 region: CASSKDGRQAHPYNSPLHF. The CDR3 bases are TGCGCCAGCAGCAAAGACGGCCGACAGGCGCACCCCTATAATTCACCCCTCCACTTT.

The chain uses TRBV18 and TRBJ2-1; 10 positions agree with TRBD2. Per germline, CDR1 KGHSH and CDR2 LQKENI. The V gene end was trimmed by 0 bases and the J gene end by 5 bases; junction bases not matched to a gene: 4. This CDR3 has 16 residues. CDR3 bases: TGTGCCAGCTCACCACCGTCAGCGGGAGGGCACAATGAGCAGTTCTTC. This gives the protein CASSPPSAGGHNEQFF. Using reference TRBV18 and TRBJ2-1 for the parts outside the CDR3, the full variable domain is NAGVMQNPRHLVRRRGQEARLRCSPMKGHSHVYWYRQLPEEGLKFMVYLQKENIIDESGMPKERFSAEFPKEGPSILRIQQVVRGDSAAYFCASSPPSAGGHNEQFFGPGTRLTVL.

This clone was found once. J is TRBJ1-1 and V is TRBV29-1; a weak D match, TRBD1 (6 bases). Germline loops: CDR1 SQVTM, CDR2 ANQGSEA. The CDR3 runs to 13 residues. Trimming removed 7 bases at V and 5 bases at J, with 17 bases between. The DNA for the CDR3 is TGCAGCGGCAGATCAACAGGGTCAACTGAAGCTTTCTTT. Its protein is CSGRSTGSTEAFF.

The chain employs TRBV5-1 and TRBJ2-7; 7 bases match TRBD2. Germline values: CDR1 SGHRS, CDR2 YFSETQ. With V trimmed by 0 bases and J by 1 base, 4 bases remained unmatched. This CDR3 region has 15 residues. CDR3 nucleotide sequence: TGCGCCAGCAGCTTGGCGGGGGGTGATTCCTACGAGCAGTACTTC. Protein: CASSLAGGDSYEQYF. Variable domain in full (rest from reference TRBV5-1 and TRBJ2-7): KAGVTQTPRYLIKTRGQQVTLSCSPISGHRSVSWYQQTPGQGLQFLFEYFSETQRNKGNFPGRFSGRQFSNSRSEMNVSTLELGDSALYLCASSLAGGDSYEQYFGPGTRLTVT.

The chain has TRBV5-1 and TRBJ2-1; 12 bases are shared with TRBD2. Germline-derived CDR1 and CDR2 are SGHRS and YFSETQ. This CDR3 region has 14 residues. After removal of 4 bases from V and 9 bases from J, the junction contained 5 bases not matched to a gene. The CDR3 is CASSEGLAGGEQFF. The CDR3, as DNA: TGCGCCAGCAGCGAGGGACTAGCGGGTGGTGAGCAGTTCTTC.

The V call is TRBV9, the J call TRBJ1-5; D not certain. V was cut by 0 bases and J by 3 bases, with 10 bases left in between. CDR3 length equals 15 residues. The germline CDR1 and CDR2 sequences are SGDLS and YYNGEE. Written as DNA, the CDR3 is TGTGCCAGCAGCGTAGACTCCTCGCTCAATCAGCCCCAGCATTTT. It is translated as CASSVDSSLNQPQHF. Looking up the rest from reference TRBV9 and TRBJ1-5 gives the full variable domain: DSGVTQTPKHLITATGQRVTLRCSPRSGDLSVYWYQQSLDQGLQFLIQYYNGEERAKGNILERFSAQQFPDLHSELNLSSLELGDSALYFCASSVDSSLNQPQHFGDGTRLSIL.

The chain joins TRBV5-4 to TRBJ2-1; 10 bases are a match to TRBD2. V trimming: 6 bases; J trimming: 9 bases; junction bases outside the gene matches: 12. Per the germline V gene, CDR1 is SGHNT and CDR2 is YYREEE (reference sequence). The CDR3 length is 15 residues. DNA of the CDR3: TGTGCCAGCAACTTAGCGGGAGGAGTAGGGGGTGAGCAGTTCTTC. Translation gives CASNLAGGVGGEQFF. Full variable domain (outside the CDR3, taken from reference TRBV5-4 and TRBJ2-1): ETGVTQSPTHLIKTRGQQVTLRCSSQSGHNTVSWYQQALGQGPQFIFQYYREEENGRGNFPPRFSGLQFPNYSSELNVNALELDDSALYLCASNLAGGVGGEQFFGPGTRLTVL.

This sequence joins TRBV5-1 and TRBJ2-3; 8 bases align to TRBD1. Germline V gene data show CDR1 as SGHRS and CDR2 as YFSETQ. Unmatched junction bases numbered 7, after V lost 4 bases and J lost 3 bases. This CDR3 has 15 residues. CDR3 in DNA: TGCGCCAGCAGCCCGGACAGGGTAGGGACAGATACGCAGTATTTT. Protein sequence: CASSPDRVGTDTQYF.

The V call is TRBV10-3, the J call TRBJ1-3, with D maybe TRBD1 (5 bases). The CDR3 length is 14 residues. V gave up 7 bases and J gave up 0 bases, with 10 bases separating them. Germline V gene sequence: CDR1 ENHRY, CDR2 SYGVKD. The CDR3 bases are TGTGCCATCACCCCAGGGATCTCTGGAAACACCATATATTTT. It codes for CAITPGISGNTIYF.

CDR3 region: CASSSTGTSDYNEQFF. The DNA of the CDR3 is TGTGCCAGCAGCTCCACCGGGACTAGCGACTACAATGAGCAGTTCTTC. The chain recombines TRBV9 with TRBJ2-1; 10 bases line up with TRBD2. Germline V gene sequence: CDR1 SGDLS, CDR2 YYNGEE. The V gene end was trimmed by 4 bases and the J gene end by 3 bases; junction bases not matched to a gene: 7. The CDR3 has 16 residues. Full variable domain (rest looked up from reference TRBV9 and TRBJ2-1): DSGVTQTPKHLITATGQRVTLRCSPRSGDLSVYWYQQSLDQGLQFLIQYYNGEERAKGNILERFSAQQFPDLHSELNLSSLELGDSALYFCASSSTGTSDYNEQFFGPGTRLTVL.

This chain uses TRBV28 with TRBJ2-2, with TRBD2 matching over 13 bases. Germline CDR1 is MDHEN and CDR2 is SYDVKM. The CDR3 extends over 16 amino acids. J was trimmed by 6 bases and V by 5 bases; bases with no gene match: 6. This CDR3 is CASSLTSGRAPGELFF. Written as DNA, the CDR3 is TGTGCCAGCAGTCTTACTAGCGGGAGGGCCCCCGGGGAGCTGTTTTTT.

The chain employs TRBV7-9 and TRBJ2-7; 10 nucleotides align to TRBD2. This CDR3 comprises 14 residues. Germline loops: CDR1 SEHNR, CDR2 FQNEAQ (reference sequence). V shed 4 bases, J shed 3 bases, and the junction held 3 bases outside the gene matches. CDR3 region: CASSSTSGVYEQYF. CDR3 nucleotide sequence: TGTGCCAGCAGCTCCACTAGCGGGGTCTACGAGCAGTACTTC. Drawing the rest from reference TRBV7-9 and TRBJ2-7, the complete variable domain is DTGVSQNPRHKITKRGQNVTFRCDPISEHNRLYWYRQTLGQGPEFLTYFQNEAQLEKSRLLSDRFSAERPKGSFSTLEIQRTEQGDSAMYLCASSSTSGVYEQYFGPGTRLTVT.

CDR3 bases: TGTGCCAGCAGCGTAGGGTCGGGAGTGGAGGTTACGCAGTATTTT. Amino acid sequence: CASSVGSGVEVTQYF. V is TRBV9 and J is TRBJ2-3; D is possibly TRBD2 (6 bases). The CDR3 runs 15 residues. The germline CDR1 and CDR2 sequences are SGDLS and YYNGEE. The V gene lost 0 bases and the J gene lost 8 bases, with 16 bases spanning the gap. Variable domain in full (rest from reference TRBV9 and TRBJ2-3): DSGVTQTPKHLITATGQRVTLRCSPRSGDLSVYWYQQSLDQGLQFLIQYYNGEERAKGNILERFSAQQFPDLHSELNLSSLELGDSALYFCASSVGSGVEVTQYFGPGTRLTVL.

This rearrangement joins TRBV6-1 to TRBJ2-1, with 14 bases lining up with TRBD2. Germline CDR1 reads MNHNS; CDR2 reads SASEGT. Trimming cost V 8 bases and J 9 bases; bases outside gene matches: 9. The CDR3 is made up of 15 amino acids. The DNA of the CDR3 is TGTGCCAGCGGCGCGAGGACTAGCGGGAGGATTGAGCAGTTCTTC. It encodes CASGARTSGRIEQFF.

The chain carries TRBV28 and TRBJ1-4; 8 nucleotides match TRBD1. V was clipped by 1 base and J by 0 bases; unmatched bases: 13. From germline, CDR1 is MDHEN and CDR2 SYDVKM. This CDR3 region has 20 residues. This CDR3 is CASSLSLGQAPPATNEKLFF. DNA for the CDR3: TGTGCCAGCAGTTTATCACTGGGACAGGCGCCACCTGCAACTAATGAAAAACTGTTTTTT.

This clone has only one observation. The junction departs from germline at one end; a sequencing error may be responsible. V and J are TRBV27 and TRBJ2-3; D perhaps matches TRBD2 (6 bases). The CDR3 totals 15 residues. Looked up from germline, CDR1 is MNHEY and CDR2 is SMNVEV (reference sequence). The CDR3 nucleotides are TGTGCCAGCAGTCCGGTGCGGGGTAAGACAGATATGCAGTATTTT. Translation gives CASSPVRGKTDMQYF.

The rearrangement uses TRBV7-8 and TRBJ2-5; TRBD1 matches at 9 bases. The CDR3 is 16 amino acids. The V and J ends lost 5 bases and 3 bases, in that order; junction bases with no gene match: 10. Per germline, CDR1 SGHVS and CDR2 FQNEAQ. The CDR3 nucleotides read TGTGCCAGCAGCGACAAGGGACAGGGAAACAAAGAGACCCAGTACTTC. This gives the protein CASSDKGQGNKETQYF.

V is TRBV28 and J is TRBJ1-3; D remains unclear. This CDR3 is 11 amino acids long. CDR1 is MDHEN and CDR2 is SYDVKM in the germline V gene. The CDR3 reads CETASGNTIYF. DNA for the CDR3: TGTGAAACTGCCTCTGGAAACACCATATATTTT.